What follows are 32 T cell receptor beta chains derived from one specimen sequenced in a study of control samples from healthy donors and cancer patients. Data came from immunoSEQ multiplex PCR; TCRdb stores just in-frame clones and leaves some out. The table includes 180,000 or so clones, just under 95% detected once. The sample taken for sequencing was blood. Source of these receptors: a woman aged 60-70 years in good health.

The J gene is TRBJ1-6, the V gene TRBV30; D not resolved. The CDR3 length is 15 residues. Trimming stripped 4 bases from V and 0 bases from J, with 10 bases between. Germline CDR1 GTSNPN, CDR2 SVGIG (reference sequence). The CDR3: CAWTWSSSYNSPLHF. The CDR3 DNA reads TGTGCCTGGACGTGGAGTAGCTCCTATAATTCACCCCTCCACTTT.

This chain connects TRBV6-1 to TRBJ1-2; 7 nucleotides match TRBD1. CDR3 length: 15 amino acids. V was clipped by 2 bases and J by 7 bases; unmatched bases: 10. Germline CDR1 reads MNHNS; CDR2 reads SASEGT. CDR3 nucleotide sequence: TGTGCCAGCAGTGAATTTACAGGGGCAGGGAGTGGCTACACCTTC. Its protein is CASSEFTGAGSGYTF.

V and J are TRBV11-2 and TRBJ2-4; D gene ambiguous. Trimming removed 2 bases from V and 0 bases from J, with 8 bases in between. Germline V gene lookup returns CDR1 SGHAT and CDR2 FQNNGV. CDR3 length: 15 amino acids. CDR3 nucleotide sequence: TGTGCCAGCAGCTTACAACGAGTAGCCAAAAACATTCAGTACTTC. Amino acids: CASSLQRVAKNIQYF.

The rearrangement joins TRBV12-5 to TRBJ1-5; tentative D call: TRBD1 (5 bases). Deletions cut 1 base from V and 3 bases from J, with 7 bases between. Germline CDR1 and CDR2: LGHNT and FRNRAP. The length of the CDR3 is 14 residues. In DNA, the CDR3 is TGTGCTAGTGGTTTGGCGGGGACCAATCAGCCCCAGCATTTT. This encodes CASGLAGTNQPQHF.

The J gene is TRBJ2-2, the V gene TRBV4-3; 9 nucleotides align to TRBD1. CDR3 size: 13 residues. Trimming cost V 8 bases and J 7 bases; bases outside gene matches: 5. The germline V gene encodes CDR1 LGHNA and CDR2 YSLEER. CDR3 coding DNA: TGCGCCAGCGGGCGACAGGGGGACGGGGAGCTGTTTTTT. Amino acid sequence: CASGRQGDGELFF.

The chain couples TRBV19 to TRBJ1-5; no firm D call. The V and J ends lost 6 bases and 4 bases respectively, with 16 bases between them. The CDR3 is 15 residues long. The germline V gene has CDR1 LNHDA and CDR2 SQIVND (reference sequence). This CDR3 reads CASRHHGIRNQPQHF. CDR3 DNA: TGTGCCAGTAGGCACCACGGGATACGAAATCAGCCCCAGCATTTT. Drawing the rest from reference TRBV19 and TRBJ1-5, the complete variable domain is DGGITQSPKYLFRKEGQNVTLSCEQNLNHDAMYWYRQDPGQGLRLIYYSQIVNDFQKGDIAEGYSVSREKKESFPLTVTSAQKNPTAFYLCASRHHGIRNQPQHFGDGTRLSIL.

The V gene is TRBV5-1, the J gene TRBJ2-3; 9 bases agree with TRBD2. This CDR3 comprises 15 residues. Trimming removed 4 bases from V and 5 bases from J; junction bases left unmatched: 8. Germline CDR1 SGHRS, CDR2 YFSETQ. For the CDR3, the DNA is TGCGCCAGCAGCCTGACCCTAGCGGGGAGAGATACGCAGTATTTT. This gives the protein CASSLTLAGRDTQYF. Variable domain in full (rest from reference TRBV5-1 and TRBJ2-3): KAGVTQTPRYLIKTRGQQVTLSCSPISGHRSVSWYQQTPGQGLQFLFEYFSETQRNKGNFPGRFSGRQFSNSRSEMNVSTLELGDSALYLCASSLTLAGRDTQYFGPGTRLTVL.

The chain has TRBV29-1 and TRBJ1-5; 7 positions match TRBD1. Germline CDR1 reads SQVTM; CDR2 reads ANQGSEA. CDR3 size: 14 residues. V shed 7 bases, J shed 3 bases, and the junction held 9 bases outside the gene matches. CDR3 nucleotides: TGCAGCGCTACCGGACAGGTCGTCAATCAGCCCCAGCATTTT. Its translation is CSATGQVVNQPQHF. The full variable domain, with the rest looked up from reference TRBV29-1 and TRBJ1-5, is SAVISQKPSRDICQRGTSLTIQCQVDSQVTMMFWYRQQPGQSLTLIATANQGSEATYESGFVIDKFPISRPNLTFSTLTVSNMSPEDSSIYLCSATGQVVNQPQHFGDGTRLSIL.

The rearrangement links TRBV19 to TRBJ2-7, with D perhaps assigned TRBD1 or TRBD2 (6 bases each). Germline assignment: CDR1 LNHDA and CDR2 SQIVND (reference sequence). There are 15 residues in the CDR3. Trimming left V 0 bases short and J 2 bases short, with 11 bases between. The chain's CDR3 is CASSIDQGGPYEQYF. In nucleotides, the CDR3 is TGTGCCAGTAGTATAGATCAAGGGGGGCCCTACGAGCAGTACTTC.

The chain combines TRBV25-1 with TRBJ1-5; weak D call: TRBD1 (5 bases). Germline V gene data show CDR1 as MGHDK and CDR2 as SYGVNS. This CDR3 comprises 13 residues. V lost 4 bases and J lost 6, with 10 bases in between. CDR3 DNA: TGTGCCAGCAGTGGTACAGGTAGTCAGCCCCAGCATTTT. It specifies CASSGTGSQPQHF.

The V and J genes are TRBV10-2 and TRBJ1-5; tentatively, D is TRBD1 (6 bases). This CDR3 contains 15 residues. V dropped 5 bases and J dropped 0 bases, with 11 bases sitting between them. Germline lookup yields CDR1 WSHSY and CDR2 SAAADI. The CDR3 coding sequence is TGCGCCAGCAGTTGGTCAGGGGATAGCAATCAGCCCCAGCATTTT. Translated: CASSWSGDSNQPQHF.

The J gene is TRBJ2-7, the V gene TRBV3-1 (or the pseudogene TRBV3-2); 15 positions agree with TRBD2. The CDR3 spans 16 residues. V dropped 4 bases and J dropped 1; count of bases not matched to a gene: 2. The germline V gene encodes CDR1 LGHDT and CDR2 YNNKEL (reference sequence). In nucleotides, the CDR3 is TGTGCCAGCAGCCCAGGGACTAGCGGGGGGTCCTACGAGCAGTACTTC. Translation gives CASSPGTSGGSYEQYF.

The chain's CDR3 is CASSPILGSGELFF. CDR3 nucleotides: TGTGCCAGTAGTCCCATCCTCGGGTCCGGGGAGCTGTTTTTT. The V and J genes are TRBV19 and TRBJ2-2, with no clear D. The CDR3 contains 14 residues. Trimming left V 5 bases short and J 6 bases short, with 13 bases between. Germline V gives CDR1 LNHDA, CDR2 SQIVND (reference sequence).

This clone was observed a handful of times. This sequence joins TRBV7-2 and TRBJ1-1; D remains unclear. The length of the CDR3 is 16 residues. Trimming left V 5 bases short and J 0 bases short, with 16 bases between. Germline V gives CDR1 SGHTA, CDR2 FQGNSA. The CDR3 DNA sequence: TGTGCCAGCAGCCATCCCGTGGGAGGGATGAACACTGAAGCTTTCTTT. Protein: CASSHPVGGMNTEAFF.

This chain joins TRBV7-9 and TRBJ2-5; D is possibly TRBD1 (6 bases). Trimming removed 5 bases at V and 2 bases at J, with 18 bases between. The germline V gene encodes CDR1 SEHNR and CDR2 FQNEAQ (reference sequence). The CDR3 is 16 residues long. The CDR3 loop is CASSPPPGQEQETQYF. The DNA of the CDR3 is TGTGCCAGCAGCCCCCCACCGGGACAAGAACAAGAGACCCAGTACTTC.

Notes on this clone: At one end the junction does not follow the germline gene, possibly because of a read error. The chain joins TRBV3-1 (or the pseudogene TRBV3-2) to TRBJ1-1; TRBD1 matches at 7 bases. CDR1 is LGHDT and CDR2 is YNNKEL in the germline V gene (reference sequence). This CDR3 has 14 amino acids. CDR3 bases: TGTGCCAGCAGCCAAGAGGAGACAGGGCGGGAGGTGATCTTT. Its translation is CASSQEETGREVIF.

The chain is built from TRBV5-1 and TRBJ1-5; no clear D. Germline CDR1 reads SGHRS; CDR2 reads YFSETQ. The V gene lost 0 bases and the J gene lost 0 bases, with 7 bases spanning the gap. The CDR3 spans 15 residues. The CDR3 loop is CASSLEGVSNQPQHF. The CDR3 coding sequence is TGCGCCAGCAGCTTGGAGGGCGTTAGCAATCAGCCCCAGCATTTT.

CDR3 amino acids: CASSPAGQGAPSYGYTF. The DNA for the CDR3 is TGTGCCAGCTCACCGGCGGGACAGGGGGCGCCCAGCTATGGCTACACCTTC. This sequence joins TRBV18 and TRBJ1-2; the match to TRBD1 covers 12 bases. Germline trimming cut 3 bases from V and 4 bases from J; bases unmatched to any gene: 9. The CDR3 loop spans 17 amino acids. Germline CDR1 KGHSH, CDR2 LQKENI.

The CDR3: CASSNGPGEVVEKLFF. The CDR3 nucleotides are TGTGCCAGCAGCAACGGTCCGGGGGAGGTCGTAGAAAAACTGTTTTTT. This sequence joins TRBV11-3 and TRBJ1-4, with a possible D match to TRBD1 (5 bases). The V end lost 5 bases, the J end lost 8 bases, and 21 bases lay between the germline ends. Looked up from germline, CDR1 is SGHNT and CDR2 is YENEEA. This CDR3 region has 16 residues.

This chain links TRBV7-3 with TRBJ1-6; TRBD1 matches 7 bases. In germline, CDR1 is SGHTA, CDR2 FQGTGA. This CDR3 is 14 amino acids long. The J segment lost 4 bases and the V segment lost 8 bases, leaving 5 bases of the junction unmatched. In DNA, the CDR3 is TGTGCCAGCGCGAGACAGGGTTATAATTCACCCCTCCACTTT. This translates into CASARQGYNSPLHF.

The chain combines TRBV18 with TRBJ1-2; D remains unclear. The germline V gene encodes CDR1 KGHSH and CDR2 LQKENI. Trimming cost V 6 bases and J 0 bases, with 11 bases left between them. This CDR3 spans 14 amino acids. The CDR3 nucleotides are TGTGCCAGCTCTCGGGTGAATCCTAACTATGGCTACACCTTC. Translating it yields CASSRVNPNYGYTF. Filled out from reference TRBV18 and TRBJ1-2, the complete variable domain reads NAGVMQNPRHLVRRRGQEARLRCSPMKGHSHVYWYRQLPEEGLKFMVYLQKENIIDESGMPKERFSAEFPKEGPSILRIQQVVRGDSAAYFCASSRVNPNYGYTFGSGTRLTVV.

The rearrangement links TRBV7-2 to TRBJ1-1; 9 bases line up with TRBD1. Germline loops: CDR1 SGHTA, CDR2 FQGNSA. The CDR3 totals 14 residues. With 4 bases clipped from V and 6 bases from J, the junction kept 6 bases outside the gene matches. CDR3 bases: TGTGCCAGCAGCTCGGGACAGGGTAGGGCTGAAGCTTTCTTT. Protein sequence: CASSSGQGRAEAFF.

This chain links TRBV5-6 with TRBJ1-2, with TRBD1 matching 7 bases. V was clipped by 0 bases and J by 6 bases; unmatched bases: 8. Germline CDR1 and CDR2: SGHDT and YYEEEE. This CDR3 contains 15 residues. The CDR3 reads CASSLGGGAKNGYTF. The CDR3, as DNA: TGTGCCAGCAGCTTGGGAGGGGGCGCTAAAAATGGCTACACCTTC.

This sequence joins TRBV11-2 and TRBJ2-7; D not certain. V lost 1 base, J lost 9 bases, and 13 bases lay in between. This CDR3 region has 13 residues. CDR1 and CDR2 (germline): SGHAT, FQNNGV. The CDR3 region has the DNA TGTGCCAGCAGCTTAGGAGGCTTTTGGGGGCAGTACTTC. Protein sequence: CASSLGGFWGQYF.

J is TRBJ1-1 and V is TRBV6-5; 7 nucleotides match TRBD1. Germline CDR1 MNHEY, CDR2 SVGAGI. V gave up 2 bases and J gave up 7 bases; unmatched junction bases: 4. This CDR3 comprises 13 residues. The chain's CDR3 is CASSYVGDSEAFF. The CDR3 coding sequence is TGTGCCAGCAGTTACGTCGGGGACAGTGAAGCTTTCTTT.

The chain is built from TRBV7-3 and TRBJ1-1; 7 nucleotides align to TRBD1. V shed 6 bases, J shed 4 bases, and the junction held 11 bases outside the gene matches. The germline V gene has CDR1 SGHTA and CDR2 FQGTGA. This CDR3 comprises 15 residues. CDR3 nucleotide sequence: TGTGCCAGCAGTTTACTCCCAGGGGGGAGCACTGAAGCTTTCTTT. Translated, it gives CASSLLPGGSTEAFF.

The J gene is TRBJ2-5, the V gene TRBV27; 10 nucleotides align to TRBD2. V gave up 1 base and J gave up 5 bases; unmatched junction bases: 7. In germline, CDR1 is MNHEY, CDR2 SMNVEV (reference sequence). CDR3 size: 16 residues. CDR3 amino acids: CASSLLGSGGYETQYF. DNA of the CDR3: TGTGCCAGCAGTTTATTGGGTAGCGGGGGGTATGAGACCCAGTACTTC.

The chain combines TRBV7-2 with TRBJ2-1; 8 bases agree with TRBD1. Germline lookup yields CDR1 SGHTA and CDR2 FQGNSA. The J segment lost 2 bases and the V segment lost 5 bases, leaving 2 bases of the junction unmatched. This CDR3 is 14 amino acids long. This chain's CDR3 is CASSPGQAYNEQFF. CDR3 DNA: TGTGCCAGCAGCCCGGGACAGGCCTACAATGAGCAGTTCTTC.

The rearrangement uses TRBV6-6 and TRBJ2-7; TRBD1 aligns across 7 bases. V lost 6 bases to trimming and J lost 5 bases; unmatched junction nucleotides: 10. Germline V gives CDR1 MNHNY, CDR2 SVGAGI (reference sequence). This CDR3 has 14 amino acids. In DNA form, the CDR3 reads TGTGCCAGCAGGAGACCGGGACAGACAGACGAGCAGTACTTC. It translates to CASRRPGQTDEQYF.

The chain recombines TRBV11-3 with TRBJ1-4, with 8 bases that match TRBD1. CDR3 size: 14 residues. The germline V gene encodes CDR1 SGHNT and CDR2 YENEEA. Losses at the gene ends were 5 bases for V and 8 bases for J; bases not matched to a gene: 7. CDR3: CASSPGNRGEKLFF. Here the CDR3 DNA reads TGTGCCAGCAGCCCCGGGAACAGGGGGGAAAAACTGTTTTTT.

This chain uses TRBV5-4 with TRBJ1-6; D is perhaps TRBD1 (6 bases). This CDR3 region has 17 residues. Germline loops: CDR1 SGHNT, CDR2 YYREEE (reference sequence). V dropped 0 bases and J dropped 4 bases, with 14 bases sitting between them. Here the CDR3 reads CASSLAGTSRYNSPLHF. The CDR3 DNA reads TGTGCCAGCAGCTTGGCCGGGACAAGCAGGTATAATTCACCCCTCCACTTT.

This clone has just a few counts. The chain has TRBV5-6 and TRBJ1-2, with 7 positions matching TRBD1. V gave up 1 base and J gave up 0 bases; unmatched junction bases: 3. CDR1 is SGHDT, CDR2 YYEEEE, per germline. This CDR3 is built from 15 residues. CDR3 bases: TGTGCCAGCAGCTTGTTGGGACAGACTAACTATGGCTACACCTTC. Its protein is CASSLLGQTNYGYTF.